This T cell receptor (beta chain) emerged from a study of shared clonotypes between healthy human individuals. General study results and limits: Clonotypes shared by all four donors outscored non-shared clonotypes in generation probability.

It was CD45RO-negative cells, positively selected for CCR7, that made up naive CD8 cells, with terminally differentiated effector memory CD45RA+ cells excluded. V was cut by 2 bases and J by 6 bases, with 14 bases left in between. Germline V gene sequence: CDR1 MDHEN, CDR2 SYDVKM. The CDR3 length is 15 residues. TCRdb keeps only in-frame clones here, not all; method: immunoSEQ multiplex PCR. In the table there are roughly 2.1 million clones, roughly 91% of which are singletons. In its sample, this clone was seen once. Its antigen is undetermined. The chain has TRBV28 and TRBJ2-1, with D possibly TRBD2 on 5 matching bases. The material sequenced was naive CD8+ T cells from PBMCs. This clonotype was sampled from a man aged 18 to 29 in good health. Some clones in this sample may be carry-over from other donors' samples. This CDR3 reads CASSLISGEGNEQFF. DNA for the CDR3: TGTGCCAGCAGTTTAATTTCCGGAGAGGGCAATGAGCAGTTCTTC. Full variable domain (missing parts from reference TRBV28 and TRBJ2-1): DVKVTQSSRYLVKRTGEKVFLECVQDMDHENMFWYRQDPGLGLRLIYFSYDVKMKEKGDIPEGYSVSREKKERFSLILESASTNQTSMYLCASSLISGEGNEQFFGPGTRLTVL.